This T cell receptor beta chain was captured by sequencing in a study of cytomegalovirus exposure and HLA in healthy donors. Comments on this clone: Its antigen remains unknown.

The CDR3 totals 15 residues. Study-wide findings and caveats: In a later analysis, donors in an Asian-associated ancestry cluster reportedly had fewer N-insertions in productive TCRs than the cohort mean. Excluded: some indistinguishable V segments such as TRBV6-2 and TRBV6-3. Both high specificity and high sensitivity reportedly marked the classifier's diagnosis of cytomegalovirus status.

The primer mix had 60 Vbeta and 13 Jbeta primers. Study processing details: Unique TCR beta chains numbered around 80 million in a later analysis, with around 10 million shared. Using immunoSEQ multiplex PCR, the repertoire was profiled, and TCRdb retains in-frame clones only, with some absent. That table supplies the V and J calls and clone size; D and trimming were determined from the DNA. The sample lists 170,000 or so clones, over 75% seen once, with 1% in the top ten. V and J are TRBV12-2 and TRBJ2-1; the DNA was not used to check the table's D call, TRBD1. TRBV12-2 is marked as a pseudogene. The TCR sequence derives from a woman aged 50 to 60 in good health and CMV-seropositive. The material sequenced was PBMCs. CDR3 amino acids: CASRLAPWTTNEQFF. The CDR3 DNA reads TGTGCAAGTCGCTTAGCGCCTTGGACAACAAATGAGCAGTTCTTC.